This T cell receptor beta chain was identified during a study of blood T cell repertoires in COVID-19. Study background: Researchers got acute and convalescent COVID-19 samples from the United States, Italy and Spain. Sources were T cells, B-cell-depleted T cells, or PBMCs; the material itself was cDNA or gDNA.

The table came from immunoSEQ multiplex PCR; TCRdb's copy has only in-frame clones and leaves some out. The data show 250,000 to 350,000 clones, with over 75% seen just once and around 1.1% held by the top ten. Participants spanned ages about 18 to 95 years and resided in about 25 US areas. Cohorts were based on clinical histories the participants reported. This TCR was recovered from a woman aged 25 to 39 who had recovered from COVID-19. Specimen: PBMCs or T cells enriched from blood (not recorded which).

The CDR3 region is CASSGQGWKLFF. CDR3 sequence (DNA): TGTGCCAGCAGCGGACAGGGCTGGAAACTGTTTTTT. The rearrangement joins TRBV6-2 or TRBV6-3 to TRBJ1-4; 8 bases are shared with TRBD1. The CDR3 is 12 residues long. The germline gives CDR1 MNHEY, CDR2 SVGEGT. The V gene end was trimmed by 6 bases and the J gene end by 11 bases; junction bases not matched to a gene: 5.